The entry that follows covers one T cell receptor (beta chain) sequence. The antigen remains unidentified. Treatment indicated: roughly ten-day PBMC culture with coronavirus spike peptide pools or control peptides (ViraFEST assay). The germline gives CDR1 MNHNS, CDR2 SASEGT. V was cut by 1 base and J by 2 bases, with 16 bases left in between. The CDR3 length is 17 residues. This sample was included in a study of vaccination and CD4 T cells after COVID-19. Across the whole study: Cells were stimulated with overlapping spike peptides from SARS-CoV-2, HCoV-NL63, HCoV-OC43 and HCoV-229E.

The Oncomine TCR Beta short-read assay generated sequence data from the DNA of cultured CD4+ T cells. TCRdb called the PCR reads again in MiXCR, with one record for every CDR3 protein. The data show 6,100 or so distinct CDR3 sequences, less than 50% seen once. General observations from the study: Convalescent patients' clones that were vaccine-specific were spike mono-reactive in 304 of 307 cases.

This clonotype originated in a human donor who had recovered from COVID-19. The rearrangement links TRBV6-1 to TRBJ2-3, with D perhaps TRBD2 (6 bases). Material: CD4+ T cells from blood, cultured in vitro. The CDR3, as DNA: TGTGCCAGCAGTGAAGGGCTCGGCGGGACCCACACAGATACGCAGTATTTT. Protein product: CASSEGLGGTHTDTQYF.